This is a list of T cell receptor beta chains from one sample in a study of T-cell reconstitution after alpha-beta-depleted transplantation in children. TCRdb analysed the PCR reads with MiXCR anew, one entry per CDR3 protein. The table has 600,000 to 700,000 distinct CDR3 sequences, 10% to 15% seen once. Sequenced here: PBMCs, sampled before TCRalphabeta/CD19-depleted stem cell transplant. Receptors originate from a girl aged 2-10 years with congenital amegakaryocytic thrombocytopenia, due to receive a stem cell transplant. Each CDR3 is given without its conserved first and last residue.

TRBV2	TRBJ1-2	ASSPGGGYGYT
TRBV12-3/TRBV12-4	TRBJ2-1	ASILLAGESNEQF
TRBV5-1	TRBJ1-2	ASSKDSGDYGYT
TRBV27	TRBJ2-1	ASSLSSGGGPYNEQF
TRBV5-1	TRBJ2-1	ASSPGLGPVEQF
TRBV12-3/TRBV12-4	TRBJ2-4	ANSTRALAKNIQY
TRBV4-1	TRBJ2-2	ASSQPAGDGTGELF
TRBV5-1	TRBJ2-1	ASSFGAGRSYNEQF
TRBV20-1	TRBJ2-3	SAPGLAASTDTQY
TRBV29-1	TRBJ2-7	SVEDHGRVSSEQY
TRBV20-1	TRBJ1-4	SARGFSTNEKLF
TRBV20-1	TRBJ2-5	SGLGTGDTQY
TRBV19	TRBJ2-1	ASSIPWTRSYNEQF
TRBV9	TRBJ2-2	ASSVDMFREETGELF
TRBV24-1	TRBJ2-1	ATSKQRTGDYNEQF
TRBV20-1	TRBJ2-3	SARGGPSDTQY
TRBV4-1	TRBJ1-5	ASSHLGSGQPQH
TRBV20-1	TRBJ1-2	SARPWAYGYT
TRBV5-1	TRBJ2-1	ASSSLRTTNNEQF
TRBV20-1	TRBJ2-4	SARREMGRLVNIQY
TRBV20-1	TRBJ2-7	SATPSGRQNEQY
TRBV6-5	TRBJ2-5	ASSYSIGLPGETQY
TRBV28	TRBJ2-5	ASLGPGQGAWETQY
TRBV20-1	TRBJ2-3	SARVGSDTQY
TRBV28	TRBJ2-7	ASSSRDRAAYEQY
TRBV28	TRBJ2-7	ASRTQGVRYEQY
TRBV5-6	TRBJ1-2	ASSPQNYGYT
TRBV29-1	TRBJ2-3	SAAEVGVADTQY
TRBV3-1	TRBJ2-1	ASSPSIMGVDEQF
TRBV20-1	TRBJ2-7	SARPVIARTSGDEQY
TRBV6-1	TRBJ1-2	ASSEVNRHDYT
TRBV20-1	TRBJ2-3	SALPAGADTQY
TRBV29-1	TRBJ2-2	SVGSVAPNTGELF
TRBV28	TRBJ2-1	ASSFTGLADNEQF
TRBV5-1	TRBJ2-3	ASSKRDEVLTDTQY
TRBV7-2	TRBJ1-5	ASSLLSGNNQPQH
TRBV7-7	TRBJ2-1	ASSLLFGGETVGETNEQF
TRBV20-1	TRBJ2-1	SALQIQDRVYNEQF
TRBV7-9	TRBJ2-2	ASSPNRLAEFELF
TRBV6-1	TRBJ2-2	ASSLDIGAGTGELF
TRBV7-9	TRBJ2-1	ASSLSDGNTYNEQF
TRBV5-1	TRBJ1-2	ASSLWRLGYT
TRBV5-1	TRBJ1-1	ASSLDRGEAF
TRBV5-1	TRBJ2-2	ASSSSGNKNTGELF
TRBV6-1	TRBJ1-6	ASSETADSPLH
TRBV4-1	TRBJ2-3	ASSRLPPDTQY
TRBV12-3/TRBV12-4	TRBJ2-2	ASSLAGAAGELF
TRBV4-1	TRBJ2-1	ASSQDRLLAGGTFQF
TRBV28	TRBJ2-3	ASSPLQGPTDTQY
TRBV2	TRBJ2-1	ASSEGNEQF
TRBV7-2	TRBJ2-2	ASSPRLAGGGELF